In this sample, the clone carrying this TCR beta chain turned up many times. This sample was taken from a study of patients and donors after allogeneic stem cell transplantation. TCRdb re-called the RT-PCR reads with MiXCR, one entry per CDR3 protein. Of 410,000 or so distinct CDR3 sequences in the sample, approximately 16% were seen once. Per the germline V gene, CDR1 is GTSNPN and CDR2 is SVGIG (reference sequence). V was pared by 2 bases and J by 0 bases, with 7 bases between. This CDR3 is 13 amino acids long. The sequenced sample was blood, either unsorted or a sorted T cell fraction (not recorded which). This chain connects TRBV30 to TRBJ2-5; no reliable D call. The sequence was obtained from a human donor who was either an allogeneic HSCT recipient or a stem cell or donor lymphocyte infusion donor (not recorded which). It is not recorded whose cells these are; they may come from a transplant donor. The CDR3 DNA follows: TGTGCCTGGAGTCTCGGCTACCAAGAGACCCAGTACTTC. This sequence encodes CAWSLGYQETQYF.